One sample yielded the 17 T cell receptor beta chains listed below, sequenced in a study of early T cells in non-severe SARS-CoV-2 infection. TCRdb passed the 5' RACE reads through MiXCR, listing each CDR3 protein once. This sample has about 50,000 distinct CDR3 sequences; 7.5% to 10% occur once, and the top ten carry more than 12%. The sample taken for sequencing was whole blood. The origin of the receptors is an adult who was a healthcare worker with PCR-confirmed SARS-CoV-2 infection or an uninfected control (not recorded which).

This clonotype has at least ten counts. This chain joins TRBV5-1 and TRBJ2-2; D is perhaps TRBD1 or TRBD2 (6 bases each). Germline CDR1 is SGHRS and CDR2 is YFSETQ. V was shortened by 4 bases and J by 2 bases, with 9 bases between the two germline ends. The CDR3 loop spans 14 amino acids. This CDR3 reads CASSEGGNTGELFF. In nucleotides, the CDR3 is TGCGCCAGCAGCGAGGGGGGAAACACCGGGGAGCTGTTTTTT.

The table lists this clonotype with many counts. The chain has TRBV12-3 or TRBV12-4 and TRBJ1-1; 9 bases map to TRBD1. V shed 4 bases and J 7 bases; nucleotides not matched to a gene: 7. CDR3 size: 14 residues. The CDR3 protein is CASSSWDREDEAFF. Written as DNA, the CDR3 is TGTGCCAGCAGTTCGTGGGACAGGGAAGATGAAGCTTTCTTT.

For this clonotype: A much bigger clone sits one base away, suggesting this may be a read error. The chain joins TRBV2 to TRBJ2-3; TRBD2 matches at 7 bases. There are 13 residues in the CDR3. Germline V CDR1 and CDR2: SNHLY, FYNNEI. CDR3 sequence (DNA): TGTGCCAACAGTGCGGCGGGAGAAGATACGCAGTATTTT. This encodes CANSAAGEDTQYF.

This clonotype appeared a few times. A much larger clone lies one base from this, so it may be a read error. The chain carries TRBV9 and TRBJ2-7; D is possibly TRBD1 (5 bases). Germline V gene lookup returns CDR1 SGDLS and CDR2 YYNGEE. The CDR3 is 12 residues long. The CDR3 protein is CASSGDSYEQHF. The CDR3 coding sequence is TGTGCCAGCAGCGGAGACAGCTACGAGCAGCACTTC.

Concerning this clonotype: A read error may be the cause here, since a much bigger clone is one base away. The rearrangement uses TRBV27 and TRBJ2-7; D perhaps matches TRBD1 (7 bases). The CDR3 runs to 12 residues. From germline, CDR1 is MNHEY and CDR2 SMNVEV (reference sequence). The CDR3 loop reads CVSRQGGHEQYF. The CDR3 nucleotides are TGTGTCAGCAGACAGGGAGGTCACGAGCAGTACTTC.

J is TRBJ2-2 and V is TRBV4-1, with a tentative D call TRBD1 (6 bases). The CDR3 is made up of 15 amino acids. The germline V gene encodes CDR1 MGHRA and CDR2 YSYEKL. Between the trimmed V and J ends, which lost 4 bases and 1 base, there was a span of 10 bases. CDR3 sequence reads: CASSRGQRNTGELFF. The DNA of the CDR3 is TGCGCCAGCAGCCGCGGACAGAGGAACACCGGGGAGCTGTTTTTT.

There are many counts of this clonotype. The chain couples TRBV7-8 to TRBJ1-6; no firm D call. The CDR3 is 14 amino acids. The germline gives CDR1 SGHVS, CDR2 FQNEAQ. The germline V and J ends were trimmed by 3 bases and 3 bases, with 6 bases remaining between them. The CDR3 spells CASSLGSYNSPLHF. CDR3 nucleotides: TGTGCCAGCAGCTTGGGCAGCTATAATTCACCCCTCCACTTT.

This clonotype was detected many times. V usage is TRBV24-1 and J usage is TRBJ2-1; possibly TRBD2 for D (5 bases). CDR1 KGHDR and CDR2 SFDVKD come from the germline V gene. V was trimmed by 4 bases and J by 2 bases, leaving 14 bases between them. The CDR3 is made up of 16 amino acids. CDR3 nucleotide sequence: TGTGCCACCAGTGAGACCCTTGAGGGAACCTACAATGAGCAGTTCTTC. It is translated as CATSETLEGTYNEQFF.

This clonotype was counted ten times or more. CDR3 DNA sequence: TGTGCCAGCAGTAAAAACATAACGACAGGGAACCGCAGCGGCTACACCTTC. Protein product: CASSKNITTGNRSGYTF. V gene TRBV6-6 combines with J gene TRBJ1-2; 7 bases match TRBD1. The length of the CDR3 is 17 residues. The germline CDR1 and CDR2 sequences are MNHNY and SVGAGI (reference sequence). Germline trimming cut 5 bases from V and 8 bases from J; bases unmatched to any gene: 20.

In its sample, this clonotype was seen many times. The genes are TRBV28 and TRBJ1-6; possible D gene TRBD1, 6 bases. Between the trimmed V and J ends, which lost 5 bases and 2 bases, there was a span of 10 bases. Germline CDR1 and CDR2: MDHEN and SYDVKM. The length of the CDR3 is 15 residues. The CDR3 loop is CASSLQGPYNSPLHF. CDR3 DNA sequence: TGTGCCAGCAGTCTACAGGGACCCTATAATTCACCCCTCCACTTT.

The J gene is TRBJ2-3, the V gene TRBV3-1, with a tentative D call TRBD1 (6 bases). V lost 4 bases and J lost 2, with 13 bases in between. Germline lookup yields CDR1 LGHDT and CDR2 YNNKEL (reference sequence). CDR3 length: 15 amino acids. The CDR3 DNA reads TGTGCCAGCAGCCCGGACAGCCCACTCACAGATACGCAGTATTTT. Protein product: CASSPDSPLTDTQYF.

This clonotype has at least ten counts. The DNA for the CDR3 is TGCAGTGCTAGTACGGGGGGAAGTGCCAACGTCCTGACTTTC. Translated, it gives CSASTGGSANVLTF. The rearrangement links TRBV20-1 to TRBJ2-6, with 7 bases aligning to TRBD2. Germline values: CDR1 DFQATT, CDR2 SNEGSKA (reference sequence). This CDR3 comprises 14 residues. Losses at the gene ends were 3 bases for V and 7 bases for J; bases not matched to a gene: 6.

This clonotype was detected ten times or more. The junction differs from germline at one of its ends, possibly a read error. The chain has TRBV7-2 and TRBJ1-6, with D unclear. The CDR3 length is 12 residues. From germline, CDR1 is SGHTA and CDR2 FQGNSA. CDR3 loop: CASNLGNSPLHF. CDR3 coding DNA: TGTGCCAGCAACTTAGGAAATTCACCCCTCCATTTT.

This clonotype occurred a few times. V usage is TRBV13 and J usage is TRBJ1-3, with a weak D call TRBD1 (6 bases). The CDR3 covers 14 residues. Trimming removed 5 bases from V and 5 bases from J, with 13 bases in between. Germline-derived CDR1 and CDR2 are PRHDT and FYEKMQ (reference sequence). The CDR3 here is CASSPPQGRNTIYF. In DNA form, the CDR3 reads TGTGCCAGCAGCCCCCCACAGGGCCGAAACACCATATATTTT.

The gene calls are TRBV3-1 and TRBJ2-1; 10 nucleotides align to TRBD2. The ends lost 3 bases at V and 3 bases at J; junction bases unmatched: 5. The CDR3 extends over 16 amino acids. Germline V gives CDR1 LGHDT, CDR2 YNNKEL (reference sequence). The CDR3 coding sequence is TGTGCCAGCAGCCACCCCAAGCGGGAGGGCTACAATGAGCAGTTCTTC. Protein sequence: CASSHPKREGYNEQFF.

This clonotype was counted at least ten times. The V and J genes are TRBV20-1 and TRBJ1-1; 8 nucleotides line up with TRBD1. The junction had 14 bases not matched to a gene; V was cut back by 6 bases and J by 8 bases. CDR1 is DFQATT and CDR2 is SNEGSKA in the germline V gene (reference sequence). The CDR3 totals 14 residues. The CDR3: CSATPGGRTIEAFF. The CDR3 DNA sequence: TGCAGTGCCACACCAGGGGGCCGGACGATAGAAGCTTTCTTT.

The chain combines TRBV11-2 with TRBJ2-1; D possibly matches TRBD1 or TRBD2 (5 bases each). Trimming pared 1 base from V and 5 bases from J, leaving 15 bases between. The CDR3 consists of 16 residues. CDR1 SGHAT and CDR2 FQNNGV come from the germline V gene. CDR3 region: CASSLAVMRDHNEQFF. The CDR3 nucleotides read TGTGCCAGCAGCTTAGCCGTCATGAGGGACCACAATGAGCAGTTCTTC.